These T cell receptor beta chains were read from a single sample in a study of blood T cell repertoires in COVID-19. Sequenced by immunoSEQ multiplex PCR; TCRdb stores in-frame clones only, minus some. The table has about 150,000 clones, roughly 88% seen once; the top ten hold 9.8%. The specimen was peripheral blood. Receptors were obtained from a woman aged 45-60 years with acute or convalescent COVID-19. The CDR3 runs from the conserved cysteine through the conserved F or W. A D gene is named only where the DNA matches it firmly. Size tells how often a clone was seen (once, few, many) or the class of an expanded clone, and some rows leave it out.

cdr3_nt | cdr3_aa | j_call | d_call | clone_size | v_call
TGTGCCAGCAGCTTATTAGGGACTAGTCCCTACGAGCAGTACTTC | CASSLLGTSPYEQYF | TRBJ2-7 | TRBD2 | NA | TRBV11-1
TGTGCCAGCACCCTCCCTAGCGGGAGGGCCTATGGCACAGATACGCAGTATTTT | CASTLPSGRAYGTDTQYF | TRBJ2-3 | TRBD2 | NA | TRBV28
TGTGCCAGCAGCCAAGGCCCAAGGGAGGTGAGGGGCTACACCTTC | CASSQGPREVRGYTF | TRBJ1-2 | NA | NA | TRBV3-1/TRBV3-2
TGTGCCACCAGCTTGGACAGGGGCGGACCTGAAGCTTTCTTT | CATSLDRGGPEAFF | TRBJ1-1 | TRBD1 | NA | TRBV15
TGTGCCAGCAACATCGAGGCACTTCGGGTGAATCAGCCCCAGCATTTT | CASNIEALRVNQPQHF | TRBJ1-5 | NA | few | TRBV2
TGTGCCACCAGTGATTTCGGGACTAGCGGGGGGGCAGATACGCAGTATTTT | CATSDFGTSGGADTQYF | TRBJ2-3 | TRBD2 | NA | TRBV24-1
TGCGCCAGCAGCCACCCGCCCCGGGACAAGGATGAAAAACTGTTTTTT | CASSHPPRDKDEKLFF | TRBJ1-4 | NA | once | TRBV4-1
TGCGCCAGCAGCAGCGGGGGGTACAATGAGCAGTTCTTC | CASSSGGYNEQFF | TRBJ2-1 | TRBD2 | NA | TRBV5-1
TGTGCCAGCAGCCTAGTGGACAGTTATGGCTACACCTTC | CASSLVDSYGYTF | TRBJ1-2 | NA | NA | TRBV3-1/TRBV3-2
TGCGCCAGCAGAGCGACAGGAACCTTGGGGGAGACCCAGTACTTC | CASRATGTLGETQYF | TRBJ2-5 | NA | once | TRBV10-2
TGTGCCAGCAGCCAAGATTTAATGCGGGGGGAGACCCAGTACTTC | CASSQDLMRGETQYF | TRBJ2-5 | TRBD2 | NA | TRBV4-2
TGTGCCAGCAGCCCAGAGGACAGGGGAAATTCACCCCTCCACTTT | CASSPEDRGNSPLHF | TRBJ1-6 | TRBD1 | NA | TRBV4-2
TGTGCCAGCAGCCCCGGGGGGGTTGAGCAGTTCTTC | CASSPGGVEQFF | TRBJ2-1 | TRBD2 | NA | TRBV5-6
TGTGCCAGCAGCTCTCTTAACTCAGGGTCCTATAATTCACCCCTCCACTTT | CASSSLNSGSYNSPLHF | TRBJ1-6 | NA | once | TRBV5-4
TGCGCCAGCAGTGAAGTTCCAGGGGGGTTTTATAGCAATCAGCCCCAGCATTTT | CASSEVPGGFYSNQPQHF | TRBJ1-5 | TRBD1 | few | TRBV10-2
TGTGCCAGCAGCCCAGACAGGGGAGCTTTCTTT | CASSPDRGAFF | TRBJ1-1 | TRBD1 | once | TRBV13
TGTGCCAGCAGCTTGGCGGGGACAGGCTCCTACGAGCAGTACTTC | CASSLAGTGSYEQYF | TRBJ2-7 | TRBD1 | NA | TRBV5-4
TGCGCCAGCAGCTTGCAAGCTCTCGACTATGGCTACACCTTC | CASSLQALDYGYTF | TRBJ1-2 | NA | NA | TRBV5-1
TGCGCCAGCAGACATGAAACAGGGTATAATTCACCCCTCCACTTT | CASRHETGYNSPLHF | TRBJ1-6 | NA | NA | TRBV5-1
TGTGCCAGCAGTTACCAGGGGAAGGTAGCTGAAGCTTTCTTT | CASSYQGKVAEAFF | TRBJ1-1 | NA | NA | TRBV6-5
TGTGCCAGCAGCTTACCGGGACAGGGTACCTACGAGCAGTACTTC | CASSLPGQGTYEQYF | TRBJ2-7 | TRBD1 | NA | TRBV14
TGCAGTGCTAGTTCCCCTAGCGGGAGGAATGAGCAGTTCTTC | CSASSPSGRNEQFF | TRBJ2-1 | TRBD2 | NA | TRBV20-1
TGTGCCAGCAGCCCCCTAGGGGGGGGCGGGGAGACCCAGTACTTC | CASSPLGGGGETQYF | TRBJ2-5 | NA | once | TRBV7-3
TGCGCCAGCAGCTCGGCTCCGGGACAGAGCTCCTACGAGCAGTACTTC | CASSSAPGQSSYEQYF | TRBJ2-7 | TRBD1 | NA | TRBV5-1
TGCGCCAGCAGCCAGCGACAGGCCTTAAATGAAAAACTGTTTTTT | CASSQRQALNEKLFF | TRBJ1-4 | NA | NA | TRBV4-3
TGTGCCAGTAGTATTACAGGGAACTATGGCTACACCTTC | CASSITGNYGYTF | TRBJ1-2 | NA | NA | TRBV19
TGTGCCAGCAGCCCATGCAAGGGAAATACTAGCGCCAATGAGCAGTTCTTC | CASSPCKGNTSANEQFF | TRBJ2-1 | TRBD2 | NA | TRBV3-1/TRBV3-2
TGCGCCAGCACCCGATTTGGCGAGGTGAGGACCTACGAGCAGTACTTC | CASTRFGEVRTYEQYF | TRBJ2-7 | NA | NA | TRBV10-2
TGCGCCAGCAGCCTGGGCGGGGGGTACGAGCAGTACTTC | CASSLGGGYEQYF | TRBJ2-7 | TRBD2 | NA | TRBV4-1
TGTGCCAGCTCACTTGACAGTCTATATGGCTACACCTTC | CASSLDSLYGYTF | TRBJ1-2 | NA | NA | TRBV18
TGTGCCACCGGGCCCCAGCATTTT | CATGPQHF | TRBJ1-5 | NA | once | TRBV4-2
TGTGCCAGCAGTGGGGGCAGGGGATTCTCCTACGAGCAGTACTTC | CASSGGRGFSYEQYF | TRBJ2-7 | NA | NA | TRBV2
TGTGCCAGCAGCTTCGACGAGGAACAGCCCCAGCATTTT | CASSFDEEQPQHF | TRBJ1-5 | NA | NA | TRBV7-2
TGTGCCAGTAGTAAGCTCAGGAAAGAGACCCAGTACTTC | CASSKLRKETQYF | TRBJ2-5 | NA | NA | TRBV19
TGCAGCGTTGAAGGGCTAGCGGGTGAGACCCAGTACTTC | CSVEGLAGETQYF | TRBJ2-5 | TRBD2 | NA | TRBV29-1
TGTGCCAGCAGTTACTCGACAGGCAATATGAACACTGAAGCTTTCTTT | CASSYSTGNMNTEAFF | TRBJ1-1 | NA | NA | TRBV6-2/TRBV6-3
TGTGCCAGTAGTACCGGGACAGGGATCTATAGCAATCAGCCCCAGCATTTT | CASSTGTGIYSNQPQHF | TRBJ1-5 | TRBD1 | NA | TRBV19
TGTGCCAGCAGCTTGGATCCCGGGAGAGATACGCAGTATTTT | CASSLDPGRDTQYF | TRBJ2-3 | NA | few | TRBV7-3
TGCGCCAGCAGCCAGGAGGTAGCGGGAGGCAAAGATACGCAGTATTTT | CASSQEVAGGKDTQYF | TRBJ2-3 | TRBD2 | NA | TRBV4-1
TGCGCCAGCAGCCAAGGGGAGGAGGGTTACACCATATATTTT | CASSQGEEGYTIYF | TRBJ1-3 | NA | medium-sized | TRBV4-1
TGTGCCAGCAGCCAGAGAGCGGGAGGGGGGGGCACAGATACGCAGTATTTT | CASSQRAGGGGTDTQYF | TRBJ2-3 | TRBD2 | NA | TRBV3-1/TRBV3-2